The T cell receptor (beta chain) under discussion was sequenced for a study of a mutant IDH1 vaccine in newly diagnosed glioma. On the study more broadly: Earlier care involved radiotherapy, temozolomide, or both, and the majority received both.

Concerning this clone: Its specificity is not known.

Measured with immunoSEQ multiplex PCR; TCRdb has only the in-frame clones, and not every one. Of fewer than 35,000 clones in the sample, approximately 50% are singletons; the top ten hold 11%. As to time point: week 5, during vaccination. Doses comprised 300 ug of mutant IDH1 20-mer peptide each, plus topical imiquimod. There were new WHO grade 3 or 4 astrocytomas in the donors, and these were IDH1-mutant and ATRX-lost. The germline CDR1 and CDR2 sequences are KGHSH and LQKENI. The V and J ends lost 4 bases and 1 base, in that order; junction bases with no gene match: 0. The CDR3 sequence is 13 residues long.

The source is a young woman with glioma. The starting material was PBMCs, obtained from a glioma patient whose treatment included an IDH1 peptide vaccine. V and J are TRBV18 and TRBJ1-1; 7 nucleotides line up with TRBD1. The CDR3 sequence is CASSQGANTEAFF. CDR3 nucleotide sequence: TGTGCCAGCTCACAGGGGGCGAACACTGAAGCTTTCTTT.